This T cell receptor beta chain was sequenced in a study of CD8+ T cells in alopecia areata. Study background: Treatment of the treated patients consisted of oral tofacitinib, 5 to 10 mg twice daily.

Treatment here: oral pan-JAK inhibitor, 5-10 mg twice daily. CD4+ and CD8+ T cells were sorted from PBMCs stained for CD3, CD4 and CD8. Study-level points and caveats: Lesional tissue from the scalp (especially in alopecia totalis/universalis) showed higher clonality than normal scalp.

Extracted from the samples, RNA was reverse transcribed into cDNA to serve as the sequencing template. Sequencing was performed with immunoSEQ multiplex PCR; in TCRdb, only in-frame clones are kept and a portion is missing. The sample shows around 200,000 clones, roughly 61% of them seen only once. Remarks on this clone: Antigen: not known.

The V gene's germline CDR1 is SGHRS and CDR2 YFSETQ. After removal of 4 bases from V and 7 bases from J, the junction contained 5 bases not matched to a gene. The CDR3 is 14 amino acids. V usage is TRBV5-1 and J usage is TRBJ1-1; 12 bases are shared with TRBD1. The specimen comprised CD8+ T cells sorted from blood, sampled at week 24, from a patient treated with tofacitinib. The sequence came from a human donor with alopecia areata. CDR3 DNA sequence: TGCGCCAGCAGCGCGGGACAGGGGGCAAGTGAAGCTTTCTTT. Protein sequence: CASSAGQGASEAFF.